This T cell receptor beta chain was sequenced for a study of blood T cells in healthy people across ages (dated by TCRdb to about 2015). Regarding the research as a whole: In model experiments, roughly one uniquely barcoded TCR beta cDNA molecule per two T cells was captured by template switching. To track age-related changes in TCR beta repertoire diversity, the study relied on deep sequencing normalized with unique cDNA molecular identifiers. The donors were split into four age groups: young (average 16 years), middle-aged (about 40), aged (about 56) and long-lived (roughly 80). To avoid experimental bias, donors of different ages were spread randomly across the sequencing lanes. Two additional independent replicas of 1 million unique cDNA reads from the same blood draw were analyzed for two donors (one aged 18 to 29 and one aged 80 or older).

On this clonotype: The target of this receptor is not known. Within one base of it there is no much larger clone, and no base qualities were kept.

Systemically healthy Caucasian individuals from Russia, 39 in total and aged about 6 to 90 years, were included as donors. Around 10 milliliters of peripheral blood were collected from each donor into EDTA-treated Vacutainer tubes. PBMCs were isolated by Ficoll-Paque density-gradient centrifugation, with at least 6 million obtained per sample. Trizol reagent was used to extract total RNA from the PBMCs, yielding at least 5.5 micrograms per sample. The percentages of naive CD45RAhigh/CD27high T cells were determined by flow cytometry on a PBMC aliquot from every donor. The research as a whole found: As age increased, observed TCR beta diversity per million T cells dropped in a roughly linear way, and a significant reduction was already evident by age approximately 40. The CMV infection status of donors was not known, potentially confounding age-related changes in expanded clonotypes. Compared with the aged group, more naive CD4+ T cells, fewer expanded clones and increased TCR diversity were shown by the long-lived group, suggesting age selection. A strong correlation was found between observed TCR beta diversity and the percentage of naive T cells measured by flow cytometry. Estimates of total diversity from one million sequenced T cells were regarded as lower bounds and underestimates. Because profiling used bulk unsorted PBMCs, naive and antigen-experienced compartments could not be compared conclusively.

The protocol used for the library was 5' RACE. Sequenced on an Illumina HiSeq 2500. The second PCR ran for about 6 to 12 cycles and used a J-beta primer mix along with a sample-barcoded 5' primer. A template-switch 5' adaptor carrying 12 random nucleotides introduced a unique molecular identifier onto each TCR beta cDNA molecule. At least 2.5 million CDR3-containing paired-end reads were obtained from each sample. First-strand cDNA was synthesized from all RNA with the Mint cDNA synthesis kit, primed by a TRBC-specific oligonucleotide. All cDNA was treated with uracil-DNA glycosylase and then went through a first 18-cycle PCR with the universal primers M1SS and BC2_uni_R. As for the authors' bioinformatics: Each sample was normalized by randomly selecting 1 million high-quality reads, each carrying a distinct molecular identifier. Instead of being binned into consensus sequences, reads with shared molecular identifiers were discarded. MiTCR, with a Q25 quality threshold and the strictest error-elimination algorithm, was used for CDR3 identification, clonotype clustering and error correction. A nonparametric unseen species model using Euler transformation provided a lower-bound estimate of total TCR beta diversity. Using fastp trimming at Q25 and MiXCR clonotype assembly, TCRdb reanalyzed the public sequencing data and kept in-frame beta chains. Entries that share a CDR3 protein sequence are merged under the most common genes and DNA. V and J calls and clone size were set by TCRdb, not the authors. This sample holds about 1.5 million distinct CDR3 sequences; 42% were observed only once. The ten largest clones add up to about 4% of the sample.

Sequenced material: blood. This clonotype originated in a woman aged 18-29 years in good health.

The nucleotide sequence is TGTGGCACCGCCGGGACTAACAATGAGCAGTTCTTC. The resulting protein is CGTAGTNNEQFF. Recombination joined TRBV30 with TRBJ2-1; 7 bases in the junction line up with TRBD2. CDR1 GTSNPN and CDR2 SVGIG were looked up in the germline V gene (reference sequence). There are 12 amino acids in the CDR3, from cysteine to phenylalanine inclusive. Only the CDR3 portion is preserved as DNA: 36 bases, with reading frame beginning at the first base.